The T cell receptor beta chain under discussion was sequenced for a study of vaccination and CD4 T cells after COVID-19. Study context: Each of the control cultures got a CEFX pool, an HIV-1 Nef pool, or no peptide. Study outcomes and limitations: The rise in median SARS-CoV-2-reactive clonotypes, from around 19 to 38, was not significant.

Sample treatment: roughly 10-day PBMC culture with coronavirus spike peptide pools or control peptides (ViraFEST assay). Germline V gives CDR1 SGHRS, CDR2 YFSETQ. This CDR3 is 13 amino acids long. Trimming left V 7 bases short and J 3 bases short, with 11 bases between. This clonotype turned up a few times. The antigen is unknown. Once obtained from cultured CD4+ T cells, the DNA was sequenced using the Oncomine TCR Beta short-read assay. In TCRdb, the PCR reads were re-called with MiXCR into one record per CDR3 protein. The data contain around 25,000 distinct CDR3 sequences, around 45% of them seen just once; the ten biggest clones take up 7.2%.

The clonotype comes from a human donor who had recovered from COVID-19. Sequences were obtained from CD4+ T cells from blood, cultured in vitro. This chain connects TRBV5-1 to TRBJ2-1; D is undetermined. CDR3 region: CASRTDGYNEQFF. CDR3 nucleotides: TGCGCCAGCCGAACGGACGGCTACAATGAGCAGTTCTTC.